This entry describes one T cell receptor (beta chain). This sample was included in a study of blood T cell repertoires in COVID-19. Study context: Spain, Italy and the United States supplied samples that represented acute and convalescent COVID-19. PBMCs, B-cell-depleted T cells, or T cells provided the cDNA or gDNA that made up the material.

Per the authors' pipeline: Reference gene primer amplification in the assay estimated nucleated cell counts. Assay: immunoSEQ multiplex PCR; the TCRdb copy retains only in-frame clones and omits some. The V and J calls and clone size come from that table; D and trimming were worked out from the DNA. The repertoire includes over 200,000 clones, about 89% of them detected once, and more than 5.5% sits in the top ten. CDR3 size: 15 residues. V lost 5 bases to trimming and J lost 0 bases, with 14 bases between them. The germline gives CDR1 SNHLY, CDR2 FYNNEI. Sequencing used peripheral blood. The V and J genes are TRBV2 and TRBJ2-7; possibly TRBD1 for D (6 bases). This receptor was identified in a man aged 60-69 years who had recovered from COVID-19. The CDR3 nucleotides are TGTGCCAGCAGTAAAGAAGGGGGACACTCCTACGAGCAGTACTTC. Amino acids: CASSKEGGHSYEQYF.